A single T cell receptor (beta chain) is shown here with its context. It has no known antigen specificity. The input lacks base qualities; no much larger clone sits a single base away. This sample stems from a study of blood T cell repertoires in COVID-19 (dated by TCRdb to between 2020 and 2021). The study in broad terms: Samples covering the acute and convalescent phases of COVID-19 were provided by collaborators in the United States, Italy and Spain. HLA class I and class II types, where available, came from metadata supplied by the sample provider rather than from assay-based typing. The samples were drawn from the first 160 participants of the ongoing ImmuneRACE study and from under 1,500 subjects provided by 6 global collaborators. A de-identified subject ID, COVID-19 status, age in years and sex were almost always included in the sample metadata. The material from the prospective study consisted of cDNA or gDNA derived from T cells, B-cell-depleted T cells, or PBMCs. The repertoires were released in a freely available public database intended as a resource for research on the immune response to SARS-CoV-2. The dataset comprised deeply sampled blood TCRbeta repertoires from subjects exposed to, actively infected with, or recovered from COVID-19.

Each collaborating institution followed its own protocols to collect whole blood in K2EDTA tubes. For TCRbeta analysis, collaborators shipped samples as frozen whole blood, isolated PBMCs, or DNA extracted from either of those sample types. The immunoSEQ Assay, a bias-controlled multiplex PCR, was used to amplify TCRbeta CDR3 regions from genomic DNA. On the study's bioinformatics: Within the assay, amplification of reference gene primers was used to estimate how many nucleated cells each sample contained. To quantify the absolute abundance of each unique TCRbeta CDR3 rearrangement, sequence reads were collapsed and filtered. Productive Simpson clonality was computed per sample as the square root of Simpson's diversity index over productive rearrangements. TCRdb provides this immuneACCESS table in a form limited to in-frame rearrangements. Some clones are lacking; in checked studies, under half of them reflect an unresolved V gene, and why the rest are absent is not known. The V and J calls and the clone size are those of that table, but D and trimming were determined from the DNA. Within this sample are roughly 390,000 clones, with 85% of them counted one time only. Clones ranked in the top ten supply approximately 3.7% of the sample.

Study-wide conclusions, independent of this receptor: How much clinical and demographic metadata was included differed by source and by participant, and the metadata was provided uncurated.

This TCR came from a woman between 18 and 29 years old with acute or convalescent COVID-19. The sample consisted of peripheral blood.

The nucleotide sequence reads as follows: TGTGCCAGCAGCCAACTACTAGCCCGCACAGATACGCAGTATTTT. This sequence encodes CASSQLLARTDTQYF. Rearrangement joined TRBV14 to TRBJ2-3; TRBD2 could be the D gene, as 6 bases match. From its cysteine to its phenylalanine, the CDR3 spans 15 amino acids. Kept here is only the CDR3 DNA, which spans 45 bases and is read in frame from base 1. As encoded in the germline V gene, CDR1 is SGHDN while CDR2 is FVKESK. A distance of 10 bases separates the germline ends of V and J, which lose 2 bases and 1 base respectively.